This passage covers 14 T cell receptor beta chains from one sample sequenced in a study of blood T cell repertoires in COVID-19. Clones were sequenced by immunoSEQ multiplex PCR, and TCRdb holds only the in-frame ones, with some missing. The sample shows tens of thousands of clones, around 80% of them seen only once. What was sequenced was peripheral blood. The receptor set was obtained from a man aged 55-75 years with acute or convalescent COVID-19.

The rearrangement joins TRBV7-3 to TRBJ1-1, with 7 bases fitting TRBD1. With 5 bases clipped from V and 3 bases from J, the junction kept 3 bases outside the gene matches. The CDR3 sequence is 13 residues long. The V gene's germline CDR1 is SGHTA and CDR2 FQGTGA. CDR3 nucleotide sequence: TGTGCCAGCAGCCAGGGGGAACACACTGAAGCTTTCTTT. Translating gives CASSQGEHTEAFF. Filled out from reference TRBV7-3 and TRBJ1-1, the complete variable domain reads GAGVSQTPSNKVTEKGKYVELRCDPISGHTALYWYRQSLGQGPEFLIYFQGTGAADDSGLPNDRFFAVRPEGSVSTLKIQRTERGDSAVYLCASSQGEHTEAFFGQGTRLTVV.

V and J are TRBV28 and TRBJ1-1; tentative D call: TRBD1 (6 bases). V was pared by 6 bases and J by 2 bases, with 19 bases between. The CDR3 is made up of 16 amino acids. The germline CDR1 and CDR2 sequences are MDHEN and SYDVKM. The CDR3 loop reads CASSFTGSRGNTEAFF. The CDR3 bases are TGTGCCAGCAGCTTTACAGGGTCTAGGGGAAACACTGAAGCTTTCTTT.

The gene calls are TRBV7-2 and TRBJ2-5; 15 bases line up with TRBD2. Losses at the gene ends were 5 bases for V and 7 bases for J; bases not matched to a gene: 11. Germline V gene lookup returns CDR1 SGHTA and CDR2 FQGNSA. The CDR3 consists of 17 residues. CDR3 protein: CASSNPGLAGGRGTQYF. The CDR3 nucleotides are TGTGCCAGCAGCAATCCCGGACTAGCGGGGGGGAGGGGGACCCAGTACTTC. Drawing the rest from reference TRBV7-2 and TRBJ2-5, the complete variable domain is GAGVSQSPSNKVTEKGKDVELRCDPISGHTALYWYRQSLGQGLEFLIYFQGNSAPDKSGLPSDRFSAERTGGSVSTLTIQRTQQEDSAVYLCASSNPGLAGGRGTQYFGPGTRLLVL.

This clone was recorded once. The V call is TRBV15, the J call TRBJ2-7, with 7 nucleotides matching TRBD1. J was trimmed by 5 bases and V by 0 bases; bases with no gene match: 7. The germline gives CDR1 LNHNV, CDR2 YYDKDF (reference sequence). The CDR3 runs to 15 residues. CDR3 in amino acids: CATSREKGGEDEQYF. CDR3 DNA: TGTGCCACCAGCAGAGAAAAAGGGGGCGAGGACGAGCAGTACTTC.

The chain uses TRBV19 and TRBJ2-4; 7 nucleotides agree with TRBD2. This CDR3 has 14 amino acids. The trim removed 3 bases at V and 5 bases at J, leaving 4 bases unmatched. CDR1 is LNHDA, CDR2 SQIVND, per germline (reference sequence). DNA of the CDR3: TGTGCCAGTAGTATGGGGGGGTTACAAAACATTCAGTACTTC. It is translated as CASSMGGLQNIQYF.

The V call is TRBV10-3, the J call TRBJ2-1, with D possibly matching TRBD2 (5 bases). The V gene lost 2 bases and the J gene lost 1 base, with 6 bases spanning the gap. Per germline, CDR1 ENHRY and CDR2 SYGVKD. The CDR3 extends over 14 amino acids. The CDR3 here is CAISERGSYNEQFF. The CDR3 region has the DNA TGTGCCATCAGTGAGCGGGGTTCCTACAATGAGCAGTTCTTC.

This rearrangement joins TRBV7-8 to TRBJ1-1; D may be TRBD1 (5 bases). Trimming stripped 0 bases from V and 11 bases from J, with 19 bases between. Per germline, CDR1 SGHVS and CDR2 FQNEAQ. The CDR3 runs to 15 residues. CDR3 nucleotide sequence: TGTGCCAGCAGCTTAGCGGGGAAGGAGGGGCGGTCCGCTTTCTTT. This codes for CASSLAGKEGRSAFF.

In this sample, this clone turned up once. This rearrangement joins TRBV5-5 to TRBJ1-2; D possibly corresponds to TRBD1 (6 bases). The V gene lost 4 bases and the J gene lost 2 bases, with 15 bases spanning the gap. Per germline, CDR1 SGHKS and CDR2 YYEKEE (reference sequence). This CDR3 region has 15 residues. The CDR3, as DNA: TGTGCCAGCAGCCCCGCGGCACAGGGAAACTATGGCTACACCTTC. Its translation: CASSPAAQGNYGYTF. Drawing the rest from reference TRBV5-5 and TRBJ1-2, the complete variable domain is DAGVTQSPTHLIKTRGQQVTLRCSPISGHKSVSWYQQVLGQGPQFIFQYYEKEERGRGNFPDRFSARQFPNYSSELNVNALLLGDSALYLCASSPAAQGNYGYTFGSGTRLTVV.

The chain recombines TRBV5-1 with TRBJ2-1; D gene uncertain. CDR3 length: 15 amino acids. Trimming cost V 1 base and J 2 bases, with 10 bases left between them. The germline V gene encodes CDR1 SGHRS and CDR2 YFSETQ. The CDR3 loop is CASSLRQTTYNEQFF. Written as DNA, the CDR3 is TGCGCCAGCAGCTTGCGACAAACCACCTACAATGAGCAGTTCTTC. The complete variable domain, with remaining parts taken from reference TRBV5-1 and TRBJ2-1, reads KAGVTQTPRYLIKTRGQQVTLSCSPISGHRSVSWYQQTPGQGLQFLFEYFSETQRNKGNFPGRFSGRQFSNSRSEMNVSTLELGDSALYLCASSLRQTTYNEQFFGPGTRLTVL.

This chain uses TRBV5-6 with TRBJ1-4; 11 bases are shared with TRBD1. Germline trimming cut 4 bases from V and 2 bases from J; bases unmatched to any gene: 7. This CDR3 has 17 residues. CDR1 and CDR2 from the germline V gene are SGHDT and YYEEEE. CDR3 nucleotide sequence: TGTGCCAGCAGCCTGGCGGGACAGGGGGTGACTAATGAAAAACTGTTTTTT. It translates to CASSLAGQGVTNEKLFF.

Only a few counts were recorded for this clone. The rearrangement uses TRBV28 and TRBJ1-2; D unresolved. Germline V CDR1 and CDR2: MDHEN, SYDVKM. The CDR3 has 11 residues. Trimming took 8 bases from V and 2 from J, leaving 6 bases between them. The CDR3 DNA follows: TGTGCCAGCTCTTCGAACTATGGCTACACCTTC. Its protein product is CASSSNYGYTF.

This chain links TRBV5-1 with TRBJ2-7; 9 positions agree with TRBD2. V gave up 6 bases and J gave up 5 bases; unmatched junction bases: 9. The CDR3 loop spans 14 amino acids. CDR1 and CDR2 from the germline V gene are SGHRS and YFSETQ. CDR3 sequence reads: CASKGSGGGNEQYF. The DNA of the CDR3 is TGCGCCAGCAAGGGTAGCGGGGGTGGCAACGAGCAGTACTTC.

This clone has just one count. For the CDR3, the DNA is TGTGCCAGCAGCCCCGGGACTAGCGAATACAATGAGCAGTTCTTC. It specifies CASSPGTSEYNEQFF. The chain couples TRBV9 to TRBJ2-1; 10 bases are shared with TRBD2. This CDR3 contains 15 residues. The V gene's germline CDR1 is SGDLS and CDR2 YYNGEE. V was pared by 4 bases and J by 4 bases, with 5 bases of the junction left unmatched.

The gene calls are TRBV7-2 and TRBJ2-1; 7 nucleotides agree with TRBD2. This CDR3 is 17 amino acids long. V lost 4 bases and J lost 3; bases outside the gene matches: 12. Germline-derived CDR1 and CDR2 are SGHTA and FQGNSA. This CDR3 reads CASSSRAGSFSYNEQFF. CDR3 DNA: TGTGCCAGCAGCTCCCGAGCGGGGTCCTTTAGCTACAATGAGCAGTTCTTC. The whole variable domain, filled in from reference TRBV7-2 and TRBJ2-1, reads GAGVSQSPSNKVTEKGKDVELRCDPISGHTALYWYRQSLGQGLEFLIYFQGNSAPDKSGLPSDRFSAERTGGSVSTLTIQRTQQEDSAVYLCASSSRAGSFSYNEQFFGPGTRLTVL.